This TCR beta chain was identified during a study of response to subunit inactivated influenza vaccine (dated by TCRdb to 2016 to 2018). Study-level background: Deep quantitative profiling of the T cell receptor repertoire was used in the study to follow responses to a trivalent subunit inactivated influenza vaccine.

Points the paper makes about the study in general: It was suggested by the authors that each seasonal influenza vaccination may recruit only a limited number of new T cells.

The CDR3 holds 14 amino acids from the cysteine to the phenylalanine. The entry retains the CDR3 DNA only, 42 bases that are in frame from base 1. The trim is 5 bases for V and 8 bases for J, with a gap of 18 bases between the germline ends. CDR1 and CDR2 are read off the germline V gene (reference sequence) as SEHNR and FQNEAQ. Libraries were built with RT-PCR. Sequenced using an Illumina HiSeq 2500. TCRdb took the public reads, trimmed them with fastp at Q25, ran MiXCR for clone calling and kept in-frame beta chains. Rows with one shared CDR3 protein collapse into an entry with the most common genes and DNA. The sample table holds roughly 540,000 distinct CDR3 sequences, of which 20% to 25% were seen once. Under 3.5% of the sample is taken by the ten largest. On this clonotype: Its antigen is currently not known. Within one base of it there is no much larger clone, and no base qualities were kept.

The sample also formed part of further work on T cells expressing NK-cell markers. That second publication adds: 5'RACE template switching, by which a universal primer site and unique molecular identifiers were added, was used to make TCR beta cDNA libraries. In sorted CD3+CD56+NKG2C+, CD3+CD56+NKG2C- and CD3+CD56-NKG2C+ T-cell subsets from roughly 8 donors, TCR beta-chain repertoires were profiled. Seven of the eight sequenced donors were HCMV-seropositive and one was HCMV-seronegative. To restrict sorting to alphabetaTCR-expressing T cells, an anti-gammadeltaTCR antibody was added in several experiments. In over 5 donors, the dominant CD3+CD56+NKG2C+ clonotypes were among the top 10 CD8+ clonotypes and accounted for about 1.0-7.5% of CD8+ T cells. Those dominant clonotypes were again the most abundant among CD3+CD56-NKG2C+ cells in a handful of donors, at about 25-65%. Whether the expanded NKG2C-expressing T cell clones were specific for HCMV antigens was left unclear. The study sequenced eight donors, all healthy volunteers chosen at random: three men and five women. A commercial ELISA kit detecting HCMV-specific IgG in serum was used to determine HCMV serostatus. Ficoll density gradient centrifugation was used to isolate peripheral blood mononuclear cells from blood. CD4+ and CD8+ T cells were isolated from PBMC by magnetic immunoseparation with Miltenyi isolation kits. Synthesis of cDNA was primed from the TCR beta constant segment and was followed by two consecutive PCR amplification steps. Sequencing of the libraries produced 2 x 150 bp reads on Illumina HiSeq 2000/2500, MiSeq or NextSeq. MIGEC was used to demultiplex reads and group reads by UMI, and MiTCR was used to assemble and quantify clonotypes. To exclude erroneous sequences, any TCR cDNA sequence not supported by at least two reads was discarded. Downstream repertoire analysis used the tcR package, and clonotypes were matched across fractions by CDR3 nucleotide sequence plus V segment. VDJmatch was used to annotate antigen specificity against VDJdb, with one amino acid substitution in CDR3 allowed.

This clonotype was obtained from a man over 45 who received an inactivated influenza vaccine. Donor details come from another sample of the same person, matched by shared clones. The sample here was CD4+ T cells sorted from PBMCs, taken approximately 13 days after vaccination. The rearrangement combines TRBV7-9 with TRBJ1-2; a tentative D match to TRBD1 spans 5 bases. In nucleotide form, the sequence is TGTGCCAGCAGCCTACCAGCAGGGAGAGGAGGCTACACCTTC. Translation gives CASSLPAGRGGYTF.